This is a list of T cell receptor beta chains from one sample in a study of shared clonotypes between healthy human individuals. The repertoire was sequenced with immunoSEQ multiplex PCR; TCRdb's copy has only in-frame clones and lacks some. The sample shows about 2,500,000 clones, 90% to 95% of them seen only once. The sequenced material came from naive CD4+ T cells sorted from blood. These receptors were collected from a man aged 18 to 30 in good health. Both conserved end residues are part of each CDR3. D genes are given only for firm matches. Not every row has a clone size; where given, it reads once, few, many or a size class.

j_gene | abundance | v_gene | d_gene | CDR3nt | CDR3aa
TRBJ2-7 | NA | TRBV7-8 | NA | TGTGCCAGCACCTTATCCCGGGACCTCCCCTACTACGAGCAGTACTTC | CASTLSRDLPYYEQYF
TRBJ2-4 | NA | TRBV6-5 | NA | TGTGCCAGCAGTTACCGGGAAGGCATAAACATTCAGTACTTC | CASSYREGINIQYF
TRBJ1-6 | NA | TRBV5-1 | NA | TGCGCCAGCAGGGGCGCCGGACCCGATTCACCCCTCCACTTT | CASRGAGPDSPLHF
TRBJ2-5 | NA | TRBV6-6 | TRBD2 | TGTGCCAGCAGTTGGAGTAGCGGGTCCGAGACCCAGTACTTC | CASSWSSGSETQYF
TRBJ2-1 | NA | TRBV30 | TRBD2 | TGTGCCTGGAGTGGCGGGAGGGCCTCTTACAATGAGCAGTTCTTC | CAWSGGRASYNEQFF
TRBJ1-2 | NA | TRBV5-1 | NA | TGCGCCAGCAGCTTGGCCCGGGTCTCGGGGGGCTACACCTTC | CASSLARVSGGYTF
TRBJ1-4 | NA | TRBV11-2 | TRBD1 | TGTGCCAGCAGCCTGGGACAGGGGGGTGAAAAACTGTTTTTT | CASSLGQGGEKLFF
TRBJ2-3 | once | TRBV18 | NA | TGTGCCAGCTCACCCCCAGATACGCAGTATTTT | CASSPPDTQYF
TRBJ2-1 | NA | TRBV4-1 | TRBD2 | TGCGCCAGCAGCTCGCGGACTAGCGGGGGCCTTAGCTCCTACAATGAGCAGTTCTTC | CASSSRTSGGLSSYNEQFF
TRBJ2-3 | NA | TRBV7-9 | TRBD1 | TGTGCCAGCAGCTTAGGGGACAGGGGAATTAATACGCAGTATTTT | CASSLGDRGINTQYF
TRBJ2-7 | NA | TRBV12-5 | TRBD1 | TGTGCTAGTGGTTTTGACAGGGAATACGAGCAGTACTTC | CASGFDREYEQYF
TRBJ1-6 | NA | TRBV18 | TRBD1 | TGTGCCAGCTCCCCCGGGACAGGGAATTCACCCCTCCACTTT | CASSPGTGNSPLHF
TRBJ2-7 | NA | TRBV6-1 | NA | TGTGCCAGCAGTGAAGCAGGCAAAGCCTACGAGCAGTACTTC | CASSEAGKAYEQYF
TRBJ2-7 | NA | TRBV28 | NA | TGTGCCAGCAGTACAAACCGGGCCTACGAGCAGTACTTC | CASSTNRAYEQYF
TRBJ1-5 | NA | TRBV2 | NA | TGTGCCAGCAGTGAAAGTGGGAGCAATCAGCCCCAGCATTTT | CASSESGSNQPQHF
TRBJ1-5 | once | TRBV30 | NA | TGTGCCTGGAGTGCAGGGCTCAATCAGCCCCAGCATTTT | CAWSAGLNQPQHF
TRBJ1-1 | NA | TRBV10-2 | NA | TGCGCCAGCAGTGAGTCTGGGAGGAGTTTAGCTTTCTTT | CASSESGRSLAFF
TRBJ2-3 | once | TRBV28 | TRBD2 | TGTGCCAGTCCGGAGGGAGAATTAGCGGGGGGGCCAGGAGATACGCAGTATTTT | CASPEGELAGGPGDTQYF
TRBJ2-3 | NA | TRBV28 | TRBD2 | TGTGCCAGCAGTCTGACTAGCGGGATTAGCACAGATACGCAGTATTTT | CASSLTSGISTDTQYF
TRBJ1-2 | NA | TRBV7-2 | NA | TGTGCCAGCAGCTTCCTAACAGGCGGGCAGACCCATAACTATGGCTACACCTTC | CASSFLTGGQTHNYGYTF
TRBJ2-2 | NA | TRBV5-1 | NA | TGCGCCAGCAGCTTCGTGGGACCTTCGAACACCGGGGAGCTGTTTTTT | CASSFVGPSNTGELFF
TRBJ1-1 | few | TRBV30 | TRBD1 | TGTGCTCTGGGACAGGGGAACACTGAAGCTTTCTTT | CALGQGNTEAFF
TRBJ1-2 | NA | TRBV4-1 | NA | TGCGCCAGCAGCCAAGAGGGTAACAACCACTATGGCTACACCTTC | CASSQEGNNHYGYTF
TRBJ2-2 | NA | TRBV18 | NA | TGTGCCAGCTCACCAGGACTTCCGGTCCACGGGGAGCTGTTTTTT | CASSPGLPVHGELFF
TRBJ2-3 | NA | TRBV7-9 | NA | TGTGCCAGCAGCCACTCGACTGGGCTTAGCACAGATACGCAGTATTTT | CASSHSTGLSTDTQYF
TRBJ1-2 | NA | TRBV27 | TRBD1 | TGTGCCAGCAGGTCCGGGACAGGGCCCTACACCTTC | CASRSGTGPYTF
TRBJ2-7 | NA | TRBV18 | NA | TGTGCCAGCTCACCAGGGCTGTTCTACGAGCAGTACTTC | CASSPGLFYEQYF
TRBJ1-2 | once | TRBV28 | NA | TGTGCCATTCGACCTCGTAACTATGGCTACACCTTC | CAIRPRNYGYTF
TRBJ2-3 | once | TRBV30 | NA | TGTGCCTGGAGCCCAGGGATCTGGCCGAATACGCAGTATTTT | CAWSPGIWPNTQYF
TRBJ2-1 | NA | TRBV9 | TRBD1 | TGTGCCAGCAGCGTAGAGCTTGGGACAGGGGGCAATGAGCAGTTCTTC | CASSVELGTGGNEQFF
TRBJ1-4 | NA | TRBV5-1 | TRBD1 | TGCGCCAGCAGCGTACAGGGGGCGGAGAGGGAAAAACTGTTTTTT | CASSVQGAEREKLFF
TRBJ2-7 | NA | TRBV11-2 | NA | TGTGCCAGCAGCTTAGGAGGGGCCCGGGGGGCTTACTACGAGCAGTACTTC | CASSLGGARGAYYEQYF
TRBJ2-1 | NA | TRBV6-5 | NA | TGTGCCAGCAGTTACTCAACGAGCTCCTACAATGAGCAGTTCTTC | CASSYSTSSYNEQFF
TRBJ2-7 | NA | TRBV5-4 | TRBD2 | TGTGCCAGCAGCTTGGGGGGACTAGCGGGAGTCGAGCAGTACTTC | CASSLGGLAGVEQYF
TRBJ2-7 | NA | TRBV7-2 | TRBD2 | TGTGCCAGCAGCTTAGGAGGGCGGGAGGGGCAGTACTTC | CASSLGGREGQYF
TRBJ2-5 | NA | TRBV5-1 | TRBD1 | TGCGCCAGCAGCCCCACAGGGGGCGCGGAGACCCAGTACTTC | CASSPTGGAETQYF
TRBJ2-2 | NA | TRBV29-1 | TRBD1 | TGCAGCGCTGACAGGGGAAACACCGGGGAGCTGTTTTTT | CSADRGNTGELFF
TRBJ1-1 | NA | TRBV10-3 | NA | TGTGCCATCAGTGAGGGGGTCGGGGGTTCGAACACTGAAGCTTTCTTT | CAISEGVGGSNTEAFF
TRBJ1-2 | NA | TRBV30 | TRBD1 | TGTGCCTGGACAGGGGGCGTCGGCTACACCTTC | CAWTGGVGYTF
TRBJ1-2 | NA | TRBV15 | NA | TGTGCCACCAGCAGGGCGGGGGACCGTGTTAACTATGGCTACACCTTC | CATSRAGDRVNYGYTF
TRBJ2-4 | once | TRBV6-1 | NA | TGTGCCAGCAGTGAGGTCCATAGGAACATTCAGTACTTC | CASSEVHRNIQYF
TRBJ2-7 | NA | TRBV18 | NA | TGTGCCAGCTCATCGACTCCCGGGGCCACCTACGAGCAGTACTTC | CASSSTPGATYEQYF